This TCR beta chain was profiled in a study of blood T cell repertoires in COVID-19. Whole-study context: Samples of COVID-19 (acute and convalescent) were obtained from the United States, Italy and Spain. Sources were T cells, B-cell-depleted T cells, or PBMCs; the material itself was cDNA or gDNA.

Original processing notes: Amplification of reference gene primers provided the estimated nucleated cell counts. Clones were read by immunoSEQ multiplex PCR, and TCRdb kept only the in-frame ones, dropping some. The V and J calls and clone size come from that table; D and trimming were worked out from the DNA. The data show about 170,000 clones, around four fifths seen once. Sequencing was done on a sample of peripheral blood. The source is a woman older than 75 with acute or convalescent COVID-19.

The CDR3, as DNA: TGTGCCAGCAGCCCCCCCGGGACTAGCTCCTCAAACACCGGGGAGCTGTTTTTT. It encodes CASSPPGTSSSNTGELFF. V and J are TRBV3-1 (or the pseudogene TRBV3-2) and TRBJ2-2, with TRBD2 identical over 9 bases. Germline V gene sequence: CDR1 LGHDT, CDR2 YNNKEL (reference sequence). V gave up 4 bases and J gave up 2 bases; unmatched junction bases: 11. This CDR3 contains 18 residues.